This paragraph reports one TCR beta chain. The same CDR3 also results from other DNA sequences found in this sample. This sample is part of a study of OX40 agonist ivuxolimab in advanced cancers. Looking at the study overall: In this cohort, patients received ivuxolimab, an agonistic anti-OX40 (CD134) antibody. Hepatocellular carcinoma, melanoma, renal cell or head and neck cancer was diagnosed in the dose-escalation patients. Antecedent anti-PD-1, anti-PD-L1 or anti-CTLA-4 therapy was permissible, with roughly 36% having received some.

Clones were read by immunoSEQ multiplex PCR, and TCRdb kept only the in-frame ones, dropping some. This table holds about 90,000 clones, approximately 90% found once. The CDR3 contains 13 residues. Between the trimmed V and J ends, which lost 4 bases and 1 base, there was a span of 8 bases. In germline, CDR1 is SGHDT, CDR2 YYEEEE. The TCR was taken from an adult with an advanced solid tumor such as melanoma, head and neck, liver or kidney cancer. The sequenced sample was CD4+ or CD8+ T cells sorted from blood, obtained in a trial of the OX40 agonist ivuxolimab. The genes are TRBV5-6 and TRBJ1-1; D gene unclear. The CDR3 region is CASSLGENTEAFF. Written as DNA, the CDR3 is TGTGCCAGCAGCCTCGGGGAGAACACTGAAGCTTTCTTT.